The rows below give T cell receptor beta chains drawn from one sample of a study of shared clonotypes between healthy human individuals. Profiling relied on immunoSEQ multiplex PCR, and the TCRdb table lists in-frame clones only, not all of them. In the table there are about 2.3 million clones, about 90% of which are singletons. The sample was naive CD4+ T cells from PBMCs. The receptor source for this set is a man aged 18 to 29 in good health. Some clones in this sample may be carry-over from other donors' samples. Both conserved end residues are part of each CDR3. The order of the fields is D gene, J gene, clone size, V gene, CDR3 protein, CDR3 DNA. The D gene is left open where the match is weak. Size is omitted from some rows. Given values are once, few, many or a class for expanded clones.

NA,TRBJ1-3,NA,TRBV11-2,CASSLTGGNTIYF,TGTGCCAGCAGCTTGACAGGCGGAAACACCATATATTTT
NA,TRBJ2-5,NA,TRBV7-9,CASSLISGAAYF,TGTGCCAGCAGCTTAATTTCCGGGGCTGCGTACTTC
TRBD1,TRBJ1-1,NA,TRBV7-9,CASSQTGAGLGTEAFF,TGTGCCAGCAGCCAAACAGGGGCCGGGTTGGGCACTGAAGCTTTCTTT
TRBD1,TRBJ1-5,NA,TRBV7-8,CASSLGQRIDQPQHF,TGTGCCAGCAGCTTGGGACAGCGAATCGATCAGCCCCAGCATTTT
NA,TRBJ2-5,NA,TRBV29-1,CSAAPLRGTQYF,TGCAGCGCCGCGCCGCTTAGAGGGACCCAGTACTTC
NA,TRBJ2-1,NA,TRBV9,CASSPDRSSYNEQFF,TGTGCCAGCAGCCCGGACCGGAGCTCCTACAATGAGCAGTTCTTC
NA,TRBJ2-7,NA,TRBV28,CASIGTTSYEQYF,TGTGCCAGCATAGGGACCACCTCCTACGAGCAGTACTTC
NA,TRBJ2-1,NA,TRBV6-1,CASSETIYNEQFF,TGTGCCAGCAGTGAGACTATCTACAATGAGCAGTTCTTC
NA,TRBJ1-1,NA,TRBV28,CASTPTMGANMNTEAFF,TGTGCCAGCACCCCTACAATGGGGGCGAATATGAACACTGAAGCTTTCTTT
NA,TRBJ2-3,NA,TRBV18,CASSGDRGNTQYF,TGTGCCAGCTCCGGCGATAGGGGGAATACGCAGTATTTT
TRBD1,TRBJ1-1,NA,TRBV28,CASRGGIEAFF,TGTGCCAGCAGAGGGGGCATTGAAGCTTTCTTT
TRBD2,TRBJ2-5,NA,TRBV4-1,CASSPRLAGEETQYF,TGCGCCAGCAGCCCGAGACTAGCGGGAGAGGAGACCCAGTACTTC
TRBD1,TRBJ2-6,once,TRBV28,CASSTFRGSFSGANVLTF,TGTGCCAGCAGCACCTTCAGGGGGTCCTTCTCTGGGGCCAACGTCCTGACTTTC
TRBD1,TRBJ2-7,NA,TRBV2,CASWDRGSYEQYF,TGTGCCAGCTGGGACAGGGGTTCCTACGAGCAGTACTTC
NA,TRBJ1-5,NA,TRBV11-3,CASSLVGQAREHF,TGTGCCAGCAGCTTAGTAGGGCAGGCCCGCGAGCATTTT
TRBD2,TRBJ2-7,NA,TRBV18,CASSPLTSPSEQYF,TGTGCCAGCTCACCACTGACTAGCCCCTCCGAGCAGTACTTC
TRBD2,TRBJ2-1,NA,TRBV7-9,CASSLTSGRVHEQFF,TGTGCCAGCAGCTTGACTAGCGGGAGGGTGCATGAGCAGTTCTTC
TRBD1,TRBJ1-2,once,TRBV5-4,CASSLAKDRGPDGYTF,TGTGCCAGCAGCTTGGCCAAGGACAGGGGGCCAGATGGCTACACCTTC
TRBD1,TRBJ1-5,NA,TRBV6-4,CASRPFSDRGWQPQHF,TGTGCCAGCAGACCCTTCTCGGACAGGGGTTGGCAGCCCCAGCATTTT
TRBD2,TRBJ2-5,NA,TRBV10-3,CAISESGVKRESQETQYF,TGTGCCATCAGTGAGTCGGGCGTCAAGCGGGAGTCCCAAGAGACCCAGTACTTC
TRBD2,TRBJ2-7,NA,TRBV14,CASSQPPSGRAVQYF,TGTGCCAGCAGCCAGCCCCCTAGCGGGAGGGCCGTGCAGTACTTC
NA,TRBJ2-3,once,TRBV7-8,CASSPPPDTQYF,TGTGCCAGCAGCCCCCCACCAGATACGCAGTATTTT
NA,TRBJ1-1,NA,TRBV6-5,CASSPLVRTEAFF,TGTGCCAGCAGCCCCCTTGTTCGAACTGAAGCTTTCTTT
TRBD1,TRBJ1-6,once,TRBV6-5,CASRRGTGVGSPLHF,TGTGCCAGCAGGCGCGGGACAGGGGTAGGGTCACCCCTCCACTTT
NA,TRBJ2-1,NA,TRBV27,CASSLSGRFSYNEQFF,TGTGCCAGCAGTTTATCGGGGAGATTCTCCTACAATGAGCAGTTCTTC
NA,TRBJ2-3,NA,TRBV7-2,CASSLYASTDTQYF,TGTGCCAGCAGCTTATATGCTAGCACAGATACGCAGTATTTT
TRBD2,TRBJ2-3,NA,TRBV6-5,CASRLMGGTDTQYF,TGTGCCAGCAGGTTGATGGGAGGGACAGATACGCAGTATTTT
NA,TRBJ2-3,NA,TRBV5-8,CASSPTPSTDTQYF,TGTGCCAGCAGCCCGACACCTAGCACAGATACGCAGTATTTT
NA,TRBJ2-2,NA,TRBV7-8,CASSLGTGTYTGELFF,TGTGCCAGCAGCTTAGGTACCGGGACCTACACCGGGGAGCTGTTTTTT
TRBD1,TRBJ1-2,NA,TRBV9,CASSLNRGDYGYTF,TGTGCCAGCAGCCTTAACAGGGGGGACTATGGCTACACCTTC
NA,TRBJ1-5,NA,TRBV7-2,CASSSGQGGRNQPQHF,TGTGCCAGCAGCTCAGGGCAGGGTGGTCGCAATCAGCCCCAGCATTTT
TRBD2,TRBJ2-1,NA,TRBV11-3,CASSLDTSGYNEQFF,TGTGCCAGCAGCTTAGACACTAGCGGCTACAATGAGCAGTTCTTC
TRBD1,TRBJ1-2,few,TRBV7-6,CASSLTQGAAGYTF,TGTGCCAGCAGCCTTACTCAGGGGGCGGCTGGCTACACCTTC
NA,TRBJ2-6,NA,TRBV11-2,CASRPIGTSGANVLTF,TGTGCCAGCAGACCCATTGGAACCTCTGGGGCCAACGTCCTGACTTTC
TRBD1,TRBJ2-7,NA,TRBV11-2,CASSLDGTGTYEQYF,TGTGCCAGCAGCTTAGACGGGACAGGGACCTACGAGCAGTACTTC
NA,TRBJ2-2,NA,TRBV5-1,CASSLSSTGELFF,TGCGCCAGCAGCTTGTCAAGCACCGGGGAGCTGTTTTTT
NA,TRBJ2-7,NA,TRBV25-1,CASSSRLYEQYF,TGTGCCAGCAGTTCCCGGCTCTACGAGCAGTACTTC
NA,TRBJ2-7,once,TRBV11-2,CASSLGGTAQYF,TGTGCCAGCAGCTTAGGTGGGACGGCGCAGTACTTC
NA,TRBJ2-5,NA,TRBV11-2,CASSLKGESQYF,TGTGCCAGCAGCTTGAAAGGGGAGAGCCAGTACTTC
NA,TRBJ2-2,NA,TRBV30,CAWAGWGAAGELFF,TGTGCCTGGGCGGGATGGGGGGCCGCCGGGGAGCTGTTTTTT
NA,TRBJ2-5,NA,TRBV10-1,CASSDSAVGETQYF,TGCGCCAGCAGTGACTCGGCGGTGGGAGAGACCCAGTACTTC
NA,TRBJ1-3,NA,TRBV23-1,CASSQSPGTGNTIYF,TGCGCCAGCAGTCAATCGCCAGGGACTGGAAACACCATATATTTT
TRBD1,TRBJ1-5,NA,TRBV7-8,CASSLGTGASNQPQHF,TGTGCCAGCAGCCTCGGGACAGGGGCGAGCAATCAGCCCCAGCATTTT
NA,TRBJ2-7,NA,TRBV13,CASSSTARGSWFEQYF,TGTGCCAGCAGCTCTACTGCTAGGGGGTCGTGGTTCGAGCAGTACTTC
NA,TRBJ1-5,NA,TRBV28,CASSRGGNQPQHF,TGTGCCAGCAGTCGGGGGGGCAATCAGCCCCAGCATTTT
TRBD1,TRBJ2-7,NA,TRBV5-1,CASSLGTGGTVYEQYF,TGCGCCAGCAGCTTAGGGACAGGGGGTACCGTCTACGAGCAGTACTTC
NA,TRBJ2-1,NA,TRBV11-3,CASSSEGAGAALSYNEQFF,TGTGCCAGCAGCTCCGAGGGGGCGGGAGCGGCCCTATCCTACAATGAGCAGTTCTTC
TRBD1,TRBJ2-7,NA,TRBV5-1,CASRQPGQSYEQYF,TGCGCCAGCAGGCAACCGGGACAGTCCTACGAGCAGTACTTC
NA,TRBJ1-1,NA,TRBV28,CASSYQGRLNTEAFF,TGTGCCAGCAGTTACCAGGGACGGCTGAACACTGAAGCTTTCTTT
NA,TRBJ2-5,NA,TRBV29-1,CSVERGGEETQYF,TGCAGCGTTGAGAGAGGGGGGGAAGAGACCCAGTACTTC
NA,TRBJ2-3,NA,TRBV15,CATSRDGGYSSTDTQYF,TGTGCCACCAGCAGAGATGGGGGGTACTCGAGCACAGATACGCAGTATTTT
NA,TRBJ1-6,NA,TRBV6-5,CASSPRLGGSPLHF,TGTGCCAGCAGTCCCCGTCTCGGGGGCTCACCCCTCCACTTT
NA,TRBJ1-1,NA,TRBV29-1,CSAVEAFF,TGCAGCGCCGTGGAAGCTTTCTTT
NA,TRBJ1-5,NA,TRBV15,CAASRVAALSNQPQHF,TGTGCCGCCAGCAGAGTGGCGGCTCTTAGCAATCAGCCCCAGCATTTT
NA,TRBJ1-4,NA,TRBV5-1,CASSAGRANEKLFF,TGCGCCAGCAGCGCCGGGAGGGCTAATGAAAAACTGTTTTTT
NA,TRBJ1-1,NA,TRBV18,CASSPPASWQATRAFF,TGTGCCAGCTCACCACCGGCTTCATGGCAGGCGACCCGGGCTTTCTTT
TRBD2,TRBJ2-3,NA,TRBV7-9,CASSRGGLADTDTQYF,TGTGCCAGCAGCCGTGGAGGACTAGCGGACACAGATACGCAGTATTTT